This T cell receptor beta chain was sequenced in a study of OX40 agonist ivuxolimab in advanced cancers. Context from the whole study: The costimulatory receptor OX40 (CD134) was targeted by ivuxolimab, a fully human IgG2 agonistic monoclonal antibody. Intravenous ivuxolimab was administered to patients every 2 weeks at six dose levels: 0.01, 0.1, 0.3, 1.5, 3 and 10 mg/kg. Of the roughly 50 dose-escalation patients, hepatocellular carcinoma was present in about 20, melanoma in roughly 15, renal cell carcinoma in 9 and head and neck cancer in 9. A male proportion of around 81% and a mean age of approximately 61 years, ranging from 23 to 79, were recorded for the dose-escalation cohort. Prior anti-PD-1, anti-PD-L1 or anti-CTLA-4 therapy was permitted, and about two fifths of dose-escalation patients had received checkpoint inhibitors. Partial responses occurred in three dose-escalation patients, of whom one had hepatocellular carcinoma and two had cutaneous melanoma. Peripheral TCRbeta sequencing aimed to test whether ivuxolimab altered TCR sequence diversity and caused clonal T-cell expansion. The paper describes the monotherapy dose-escalation part (N of about 54 patients) of the phase I trial of ivuxolimab.

This clone was seen only once. Its specific antigen is unknown. Base qualities are missing; no much larger clone stands one base away. For sequencing of the TCRbeta CDR3 region, genomic DNA was extracted from the sorted cells. The immunoSEQ Assay was used to sequence the TCRbeta CDR3 regions. As stored in TCRdb, this immuneACCESS dataset retains in-frame rearrangements with V and J assigned. A fraction of the clones does not appear; measured against another copy, unresolved V genes explain less than half of the discrepancy, and the remainder lacks a known reason. The sample profile shows some 35,000 clones; 85% to 90% of them were found once. The ten largest clonotypes hold 32% of the sample. Study-wide conclusions, independent of this receptor: The antigen specificity of the clonally expanded peripheral T cells was not determined. Low levels of normalized T-cell clonal expansion were also seen in some patients who did not respond. After ivuxolimab, expanded clones were on average more numerous among CD8+ T cells than among CD4+ T cells. In the 0.1-3.0 mg/kg groups, partial responders were among the patients with the lowest normalized peripheral clonal expansion, particularly in CD8+ T cells. At doses from 0.1 to 3.0 mg/kg, clonal expansion was seen in both CD4+ and CD8+ blood T cells between baseline and week 6.

Patients with autoimmune disease history or receiving systemic immunosuppression were excluded from the trial. Peripheral blood for TCR sequencing was collected from all dose cohorts at baseline, on cycle 4 day 1, and on cycle 7 day 1. Samples were obtained from an open-label, multicenter, first-in-human phase I dose-escalation trial of ivuxolimab. Adults with locally advanced or metastatic melanoma, renal cell carcinoma, hepatocellular carcinoma or head and neck squamous cell carcinoma were enrolled in the trial. CD4+ and CD8+ T cells were sorted separately from peripheral blood before TCR sequencing. Here the sequenced sample was CD4+ or CD8+ T cells sorted from blood, taken in a trial of the OX40 agonist ivuxolimab. This TCR came from an adult with an advanced solid tumor such as melanoma, head and neck, liver or kidney cancer.

The CDR3 region reads CASSEGGLAYEQYF. The DNA sequence is as follows: TGTGCCAGCAGTGAGGGGGGACTAGCCTACGAGCAGTACTTC. The chain is encoded by TRBV2 joined to TRBJ2-7; TRBD2 lines up with 8 middle nucleotides. The CDR3 sequence holds 14 residues, the cysteine and phenylalanine included. The read is trimmed to its CDR3 DNA, 42 bases read in frame from base 1. Looking up the germline V gene yields CDR1 SNHLY and CDR2 FYNNEI. Germline trimming amounts to 3 bases on V and 2 bases on J, with 3 as the count of junction bases outside the gene matches.